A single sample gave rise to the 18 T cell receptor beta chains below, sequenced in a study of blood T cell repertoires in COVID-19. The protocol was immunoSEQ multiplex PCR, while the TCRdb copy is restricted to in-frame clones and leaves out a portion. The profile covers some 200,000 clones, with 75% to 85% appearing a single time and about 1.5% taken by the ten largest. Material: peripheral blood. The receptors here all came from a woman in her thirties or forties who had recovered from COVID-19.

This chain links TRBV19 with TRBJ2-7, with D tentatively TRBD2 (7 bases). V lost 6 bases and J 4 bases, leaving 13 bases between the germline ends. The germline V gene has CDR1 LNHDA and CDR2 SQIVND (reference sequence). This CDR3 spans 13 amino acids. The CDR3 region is CASRGGASYEQYF. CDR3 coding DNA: TGTGCCAGTAGAGGGGGGGCTTCGTACGAGCAGTACTTC.

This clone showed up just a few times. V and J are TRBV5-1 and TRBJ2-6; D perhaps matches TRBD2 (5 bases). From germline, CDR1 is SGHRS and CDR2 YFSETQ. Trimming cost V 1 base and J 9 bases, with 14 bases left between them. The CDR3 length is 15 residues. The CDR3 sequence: CASSLPLTEGNVLTF. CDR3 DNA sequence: TGCGCCAGCAGCTTGCCTCTAACAGAGGGCAACGTCCTGACTTTC.

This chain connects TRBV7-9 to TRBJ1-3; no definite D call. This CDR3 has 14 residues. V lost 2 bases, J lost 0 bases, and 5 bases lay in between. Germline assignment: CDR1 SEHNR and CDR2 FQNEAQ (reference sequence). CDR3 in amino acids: CASSLSGSGNTIYF. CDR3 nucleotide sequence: TGTGCCAGCAGCTTATCGGGCTCTGGAAACACCATATATTTT.

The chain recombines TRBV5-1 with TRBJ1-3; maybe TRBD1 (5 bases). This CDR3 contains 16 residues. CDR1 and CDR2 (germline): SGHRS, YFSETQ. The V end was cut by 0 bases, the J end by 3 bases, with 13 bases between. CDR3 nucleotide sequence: TGCGCCAGCAGCTTGGTGGGGGGTATCGGTGGAAACACCATATATTTT. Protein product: CASSLVGGIGGNTIYF.

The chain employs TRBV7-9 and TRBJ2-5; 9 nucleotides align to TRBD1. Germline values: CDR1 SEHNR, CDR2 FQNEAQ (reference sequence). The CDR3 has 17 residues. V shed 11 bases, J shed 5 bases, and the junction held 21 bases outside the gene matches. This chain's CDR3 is CASYGRAQDRGYETQYF. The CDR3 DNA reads TGTGCCTCGTACGGAAGGGCTCAGGACAGGGGTTATGAGACCCAGTACTTC.

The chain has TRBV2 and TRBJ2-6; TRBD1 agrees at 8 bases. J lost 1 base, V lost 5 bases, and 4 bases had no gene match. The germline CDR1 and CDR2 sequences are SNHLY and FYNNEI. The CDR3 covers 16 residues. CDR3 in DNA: TGTGCCAGCAGTCGGGACAGGAGTTCTGGGGCCAACGTCCTGACTTTC. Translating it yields CASSRDRSSGANVLTF.

The CDR3 nucleotides are TGTGCCAGCAGCTTCGGACAGGGTGTAACAGATACGCAGTATTTT. Protein: CASSFGQGVTDTQYF. The chain recombines TRBV7-9 with TRBJ2-3, with 8 bases that match TRBD1. This CDR3 has 15 amino acids. Germline V gene sequence: CDR1 SEHNR, CDR2 FQNEAQ (reference sequence). The junction had 5 bases not matched to a gene; V was cut back by 3 bases and J by 3 bases.

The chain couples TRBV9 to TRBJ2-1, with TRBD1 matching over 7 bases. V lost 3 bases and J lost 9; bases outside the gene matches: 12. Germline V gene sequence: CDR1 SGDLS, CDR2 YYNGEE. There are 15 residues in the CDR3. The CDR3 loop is CASSGRPGGTGEQFF. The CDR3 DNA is TGTGCCAGCAGCGGTCGGCCAGGGGGAACAGGTGAGCAGTTCTTC.

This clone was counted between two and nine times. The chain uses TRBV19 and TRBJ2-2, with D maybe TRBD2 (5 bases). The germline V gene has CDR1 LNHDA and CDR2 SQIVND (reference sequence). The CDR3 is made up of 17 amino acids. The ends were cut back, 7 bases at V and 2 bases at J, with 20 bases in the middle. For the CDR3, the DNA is TGTGCCAGTAACGACGTTCTCAGTAGACTAAACACCGGGGAGCTGTTTTTT. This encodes CASNDVLSRLNTGELFF. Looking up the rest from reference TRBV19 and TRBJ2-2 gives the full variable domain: DGGITQSPKYLFRKEGQNVTLSCEQNLNHDAMYWYRQDPGQGLRLIYYSQIVNDFQKGDIAEGYSVSREKKESFPLTVTSAQKNPTAFYLCASNDVLSRLNTGELFFGEGSRLTVL.

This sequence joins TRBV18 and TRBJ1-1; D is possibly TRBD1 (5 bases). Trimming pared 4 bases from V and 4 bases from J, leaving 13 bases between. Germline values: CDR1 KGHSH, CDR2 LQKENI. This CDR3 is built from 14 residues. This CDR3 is CASSQQTAPTEAFF. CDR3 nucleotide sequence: TGTGCCAGCTCACAACAGACAGCCCCCACTGAAGCTTTCTTT.

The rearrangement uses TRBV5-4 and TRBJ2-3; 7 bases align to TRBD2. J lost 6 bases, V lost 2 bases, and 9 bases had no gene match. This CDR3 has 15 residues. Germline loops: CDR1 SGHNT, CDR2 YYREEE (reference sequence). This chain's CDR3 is CASSFAGEPGDTQYF. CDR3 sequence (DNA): TGTGCCAGCAGCTTTGCGGGGGAGCCTGGGGATACGCAGTATTTT.

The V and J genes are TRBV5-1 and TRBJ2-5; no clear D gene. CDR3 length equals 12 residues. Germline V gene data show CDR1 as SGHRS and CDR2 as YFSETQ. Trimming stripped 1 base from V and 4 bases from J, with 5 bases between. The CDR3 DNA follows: TGCGCCAGCAGCTTGTCTTCAGAGACCCAGTACTTC. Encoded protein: CASSLSSETQYF.

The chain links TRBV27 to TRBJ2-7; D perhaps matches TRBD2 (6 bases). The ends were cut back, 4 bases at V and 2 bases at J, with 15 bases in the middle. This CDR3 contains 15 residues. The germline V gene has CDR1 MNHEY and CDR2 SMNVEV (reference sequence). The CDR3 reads CASSSPGTATYEQYF. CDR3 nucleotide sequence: TGTGCCAGCAGTTCCCCCGGGACTGCTACCTACGAGCAGTACTTC.

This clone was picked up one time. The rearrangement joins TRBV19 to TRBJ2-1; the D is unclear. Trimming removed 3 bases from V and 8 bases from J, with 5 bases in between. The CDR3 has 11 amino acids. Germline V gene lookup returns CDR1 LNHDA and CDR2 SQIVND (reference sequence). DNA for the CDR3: TGTGCCAGTAGTATCGTTGATGAGCAGTTCTTC. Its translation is CASSIVDEQFF.

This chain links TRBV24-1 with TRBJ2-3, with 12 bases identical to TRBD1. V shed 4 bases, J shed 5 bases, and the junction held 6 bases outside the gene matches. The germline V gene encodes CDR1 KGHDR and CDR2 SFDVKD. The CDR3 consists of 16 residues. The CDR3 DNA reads TGTGCCACCAGTGACTCCGGGACAGGGGGCGGAGATACGCAGTATTTT. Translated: CATSDSGTGGGDTQYF.

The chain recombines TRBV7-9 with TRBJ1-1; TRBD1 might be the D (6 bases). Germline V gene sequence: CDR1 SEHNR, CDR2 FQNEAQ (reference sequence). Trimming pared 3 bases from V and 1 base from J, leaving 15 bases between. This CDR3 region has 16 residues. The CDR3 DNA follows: TGTGCCAGCAGCTTTTCCGGACAGTTAGGGAACACTGAAGCTTTCTTT. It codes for CASSFSGQLGNTEAFF.

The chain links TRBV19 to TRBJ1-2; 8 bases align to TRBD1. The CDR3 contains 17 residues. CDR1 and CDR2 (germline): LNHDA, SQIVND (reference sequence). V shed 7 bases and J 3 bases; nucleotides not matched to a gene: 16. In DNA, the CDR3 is TGTGCCAGTACCAACCTCTCCCCCGGGACAGGACACTATGGCTACACCTTC. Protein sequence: CASTNLSPGTGHYGYTF.

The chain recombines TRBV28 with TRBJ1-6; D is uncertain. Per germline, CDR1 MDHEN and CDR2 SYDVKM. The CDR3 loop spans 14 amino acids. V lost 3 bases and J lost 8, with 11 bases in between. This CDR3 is CASSLSTQDSPLHF. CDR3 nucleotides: TGTGCCAGCAGTTTGTCCACCCAGGATTCACCCCTCCACTTT. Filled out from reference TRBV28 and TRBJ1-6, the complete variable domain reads DVKVTQSSRYLVKRTGEKVFLECVQDMDHENMFWYRQDPGLGLRLIYFSYDVKMKEKGDIPEGYSVSREKKERFSLILESASTNQTSMYLCASSLSTQDSPLHFGNGTRLTVT.